A single sample gave rise to the 14 T cell receptor beta chains below, sequenced in a study of OX40 agonist ivuxolimab in advanced cancers. The protocol used for the library was the immunoSEQ multiplex PCR assay. TCRdb mirrors the immuneACCESS table, restricted to in-frame sequences. Some clones are absent from its copies; in checked studies, under half trace to an unresolved V gene, and the reason for the others is unknown. Across this sample there are 50,000 to 55,000 clones, with over 75% seen only once. About a tenth of the sample is held by the ten biggest clonotypes. Sample: CD4+ or CD8+ T cells sorted from blood, taken in a trial of the OX40 agonist ivuxolimab. The receptors were sampled from an adult with an advanced solid tumor such as melanoma, head and neck, liver or kidney cancer.

This rearrangement joins TRBV2 to TRBJ2-1, with D perhaps TRBD1 (6 bases). The CDR3 is 16 amino acids. The V end lost 7 bases, the J end lost 0 bases, and 16 bases lay between the germline ends. Per the germline V gene, CDR1 is SNHLY and CDR2 is FYNNEI. The CDR3 bases are TGTGCCAGCAACCCGCCAGGACAGACCTCCTACAATGAGCAGTTCTTC. Translating gives CASNPPGQTSYNEQFF.

A word on this clone: It is unclear where the CDR3 begins or ends on the DNA, so no DNA is shown, and the CDR3 is as TCRdb lists it. The rearrangement joins TRBV23-1 to TRBJ1-4. TRBV23-1 is placed among ORFs of uncertain function. The CDR3 is 10 amino acids in total, end residues counted. This CDR3 reads CASFGCGTVF.

The V gene is TRBV10-3, the J gene TRBJ1-2; D is uncertain. V gave up 3 bases and J gave up 6 bases, with 11 bases separating them. The CDR3 spans 13 residues. Germline V gene lookup returns CDR1 ENHRY and CDR2 SYGVKD. The CDR3 DNA reads as TGTGCCATCAGTGAAAACCGAGAAGATGGCTACACCTTC. Translated, it gives CAISENREDGYTF.

This clone was observed once. The rearrangement links TRBV6-6 to TRBJ1-1; D unclear. The CDR3 spans 13 residues. Germline CDR1 reads MNHNY; CDR2 reads SVGAGI (reference sequence). Trimming took 3 bases from V and 5 from J, leaving 10 bases between them. CDR3 sequence reads: CASSYEVRTEAFF. CDR3 coding DNA: TGTGCCAGCAGTTATGAGGTGCGAACTGAAGCTTTCTTT.

CDR3 sequence: CASSDFGRSAFF. CDR3 coding DNA: TGTGCCAGCAGTGATTTCGGAAGGTCGGCTTTCTTT. The chain combines TRBV25-1 with TRBJ1-1, with D uncertain. This CDR3 is built from 12 residues. Trimming took 3 bases from V and 11 from J, leaving 13 bases between them. The germline V gene has CDR1 MGHDK and CDR2 SYGVNS. The complete variable domain, with remaining parts taken from reference TRBV25-1 and TRBJ1-1, reads EADIYQTPRYLVIGTGKKITLECSQTMGHDKMYWYQQDPGMELHLIHYSYGVNSTEKGDLSSESTVSRIRTEHFPLTLESARPSHTSQYLCASSDFGRSAFFGQGTRLTVV.

The rearrangement joins TRBV2 to TRBJ2-1; 8 nucleotides match TRBD2. Germline V gene lookup returns CDR1 SNHLY and CDR2 FYNNEI. V lost 6 bases and J lost 7; bases outside the gene matches: 17. CDR3 length: 17 residues. CDR3 coding DNA: TGTGCCAGCAGCAGCTCGGTTTTCGGGGGGGCGGGAAATGAGCAGTTCTTC. It codes for CASSSSVFGGAGNEQFF.

This rearrangement joins TRBV2 to TRBJ1-1; tentative D call: TRBD1 (5 bases). V was pared by 8 bases and J by 0 bases, with 10 bases between. Germline-derived CDR1 and CDR2 are SNHLY and FYNNEI. This CDR3 comprises 13 residues. The CDR3 DNA follows: TGTGCCAGCGAACCACAGGTGAACACTGAAGCTTTCTTT. Its protein is CASEPQVNTEAFF.

J is TRBJ2-7 and V is TRBV28; no clear D gene. The CDR3 runs 14 residues. The ends were cut back, 1 base at V and 3 bases at J, with 10 bases in the middle. Germline values: CDR1 MDHEN, CDR2 SYDVKM. The CDR3 reads CASSLSPRGYEQYF. Here the CDR3 DNA reads TGTGCCAGCAGTTTATCCCCTCGCGGCTACGAGCAGTACTTC.

The rearrangement joins TRBV6-1 to TRBJ1-6; D uncertain. V lost 7 bases, J lost 14 bases, and 15 bases lay in between. CDR1 and CDR2 from the germline V gene are MNHNS and SASEGT. The CDR3 is 12 residues long. This CDR3 reads CASISSAGSLHF. CDR3 in DNA: TGTGCCAGCATTTCTTCGGCCGGGTCCCTCCACTTT.

This clone was seen only a few times. V usage is TRBV5-5 and J usage is TRBJ1-2; D is perhaps TRBD1 (6 bases). Germline CDR1 is SGHKS and CDR2 is YYEKEE (reference sequence). V lost 0 bases, J lost 0 bases, and 9 bases lay in between. The CDR3 has 15 residues. The CDR3 nucleotides are TGTGCCAGCAGCTTGGGACAGGCCTCTAACTATGGCTACACCTTC. Translated, it gives CASSLGQASNYGYTF. The whole variable domain, remainder taken from reference TRBV5-5 and TRBJ1-2, is DAGVTQSPTHLIKTRGQQVTLRCSPISGHKSVSWYQQVLGQGPQFIFQYYEKEERGRGNFPDRFSARQFPNYSSELNVNALLLGDSALYLCASSLGQASNYGYTFGSGTRLTVV.

As DNA, the CDR3 is TGTGCCAGCAGCGCACGGACGGGGGCGCATGATGAGCAGTACTTC. The encoded protein is CASSARTGAHDEQYF. The rearrangement uses TRBV6-5 and TRBJ2-7, with D possibly called TRBD1 or TRBD2 (6 bases each). The CDR3 contains 15 residues. V lost 6 bases, J lost 7 bases, and 22 bases lay in between. Germline V gene data show CDR1 as MNHEY and CDR2 as SVGAGI.

V and J are TRBV5-5 and TRBJ2-1, with a possible D match to TRBD1 (7 bases). CDR1 is SGHKS and CDR2 is YYEKEE in the germline V gene (reference sequence). The V end lost 0 bases, the J end lost 4 bases, and 17 bases lay between the germline ends. The CDR3 loop spans 17 amino acids. CDR3 protein: CASSLAPGGGEYNEQFF. CDR3 bases: TGTGCCAGCAGCTTGGCCCCCGGAGGGGGCGAGTACAATGAGCAGTTCTTC.

The chain employs TRBV2 and TRBJ2-1; D is undetermined. The germline CDR1 and CDR2 sequences are SNHLY and FYNNEI. V gave up 4 bases and J gave up 4 bases, with 2 bases separating them. The CDR3 sequence is 11 residues long. The CDR3 DNA is TGTGCCAGCAGTGGATACAATGAGCAGTTCTTC. The encoded protein is CASSGYNEQFF.

The V gene is TRBV11-2, the J gene TRBJ1-1; the D is unclear. Per the germline V gene, CDR1 is SGHAT and CDR2 is FQNNGV. The CDR3 totals 14 residues. V lost 5 bases and J 4 bases, leaving 14 bases between the germline ends. The CDR3 loop reads CASSKDWMGTEAFF. DNA for the CDR3: TGTGCCAGCAGCAAGGACTGGATGGGCACTGAAGCTTTCTTT.